These 17 T cell receptor beta chains came from one sample sequenced in a study of T cell changes during pregnancy in multiple sclerosis. Assay: immunoSEQ multiplex PCR; the TCRdb copy retains only in-frame clones and omits some. The sample comprises some 29,000 clones, 85% to 95% of which are singletons, and under 8% rests with the top ten. The material was CD8+ T cells from peripheral blood mononuclear cells, obtained before pregnancy. The origin of the receptors is a female donor with multiple sclerosis, enrolled in a pregnancy study.

The CDR3 protein is CSVEDAGEGTGELFF. In nucleotides, the CDR3 is TGCAGCGTTGAAGATGCGGGGGAAGGGACCGGGGAGCTGTTTTTT. This sequence joins TRBV29-1 and TRBJ2-2; 7 nucleotides line up with TRBD2. J gave up 5 bases and V 0 bases, and 6 bases lay outside the gene matches. Germline V gene sequence: CDR1 SQVTM, CDR2 ANQGSEA. The CDR3 spans 15 residues.

The rearrangement joins TRBV19 to TRBJ2-7; D might be TRBD2 (6 bases). V gave up 9 bases and J gave up 1 base, with 7 bases separating them. CDR3 length equals 11 residues. The germline V gene has CDR1 LNHDA and CDR2 SQIVND (reference sequence). The CDR3 reads CASGGSYEQYF. The CDR3 DNA reads as TGTGCCAGCGGGGGTTCCTACGAGCAGTACTTC.

This chain joins TRBV6-5 and TRBJ2-1; TRBD1 is a possible D gene (6 bases). Trimming left V 2 bases short and J 8 bases short, with 13 bases between. CDR1 and CDR2 from the germline V gene are MNHEY and SVGAGI. CDR3 length: 14 amino acids. CDR3 region: CASSYGGYVYEQFF. The CDR3 region has the DNA TGTGCCAGCAGTTACGGGGGCTACGTTTATGAGCAGTTCTTC.

The chain is built from TRBV11-2 and TRBJ2-7; TRBD2 matches at 13 bases. This CDR3 comprises 16 residues. Germline V gives CDR1 SGHAT, CDR2 FQNNGV. Trimming took 4 bases from V and 3 from J; bases not matched to a gene: 6. CDR3 region: CASSSRTSGSRYEQYF. The CDR3 coding sequence is TGTGCCAGCAGCTCACGGACTAGCGGGAGTCGCTACGAGCAGTACTTC.

This chain uses TRBV15 with TRBJ2-3, with D possibly TRBD2 on 6 matching bases. Germline V gene data show CDR1 as LNHNV and CDR2 as YYDKDF (reference sequence). V lost 0 bases to trimming and J lost 6 bases, with 13 bases between them. The CDR3 is 15 residues long. Here the CDR3 reads CATSRERGEADTQYF. DNA of the CDR3: TGTGCCACCAGCAGAGAGCGGGGAGAAGCTGATACGCAGTATTTT.

CDR3 nucleotide sequence: TGTGCCATCAGTGAGGCCAGGGGAGTAAACACTGAAGCTTTCTTT. As protein: CAISEARGVNTEAFF. The chain couples TRBV10-3 to TRBJ1-1, with D possibly being TRBD1 (6 bases). V was trimmed by 2 bases and J by 2 bases, leaving 12 bases between them. The germline gives CDR1 ENHRY, CDR2 SYGVKD. The CDR3 spans 15 residues.

CDR3 in amino acids: CASSQQGIAPNQPQHF. The CDR3 nucleotides read TGTGCCAGCAGCCAGCAGGGTATCGCGCCCAATCAGCCCCAGCATTTT. J is TRBJ1-5 and V is TRBV14, with a tentative D call TRBD1 (5 bases). V was clipped by 3 bases and J by 3 bases, with 15 bases between them. The germline V gene encodes CDR1 SGHDN and CDR2 FVKESK. The CDR3 has 16 amino acids.

The chain links TRBV6-5 to TRBJ2-7; tentatively, D is TRBD2 (5 bases). Germline V gene data show CDR1 as MNHEY and CDR2 as SVGAGI. Between the trimmed V and J ends, which lost 8 bases and 2 bases, there was a span of 13 bases. The CDR3 spans 13 residues. The CDR3 nucleotides read TGTGCCAGCTCGGGCGGGTCAACCTACGAGCAGTACTTC. Its protein is CASSGGSTYEQYF.

This clone was detected a few times. The J gene is TRBJ2-1, the V gene TRBV19, with TRBD1 matching 7 bases. After removal of 8 bases from V and 10 bases from J, the junction contained 5 bases not matched to a gene. The length of the CDR3 is 11 residues. Germline CDR1 LNHDA, CDR2 SQIVND (reference sequence). Written as DNA, the CDR3 is TGTGCCAGTCTGGACAGGAACGAGCAGTTCTTC. Encoded protein: CASLDRNEQFF.

The chain links TRBV29-1 to TRBJ1-3; TRBD1 might be the D (5 bases). The CDR3 is 14 residues long. The germline V gene encodes CDR1 SQVTM and CDR2 ANQGSEA. V was clipped by 6 bases and J by 1 base, with 13 bases between them. The CDR3 spells CSVVGGNSGNTIYF. The CDR3 DNA is TGCAGCGTAGTGGGGGGGAATTCTGGAAACACCATATATTTT.

The CDR3 bases are TGCGCCAGCAGCCAAGATTTAGGGGGGGGCCGGCCAGAGACCCAGTACTTC. It encodes CASSQDLGGGRPETQYF. The chain has TRBV4-3 and TRBJ2-5; D might be TRBD2 (7 bases). CDR3 size: 17 residues. The V gene's germline CDR1 is LGHNA and CDR2 YSLEER. V lost 0 bases to trimming and J lost 4 bases, with 18 bases between them.

The chain has TRBV7-6 and TRBJ1-1; TRBD1 aligns across 9 bases. V lost 5 bases, J lost 11 bases, and 15 bases stayed unmatched. The CDR3 is made up of 15 amino acids. Germline CDR1 SGHVS, CDR2 FNYEAQ. CDR3 sequence reads: CASSDETGTGLKAFF. Written as DNA, the CDR3 is TGTGCCAGCAGCGATGAAACCGGGACAGGGCTGAAGGCTTTCTTT.

The chain couples TRBV28 to TRBJ2-6; 8 nucleotides line up with TRBD1. The CDR3 loop spans 16 amino acids. Trimming removed 5 bases from V and 0 bases from J; junction bases left unmatched: 3. CDR1 is MDHEN and CDR2 is SYDVKM in the germline V gene. CDR3 sequence reads: CASSPGQVSGANVLTF. For the CDR3, the DNA is TGTGCCAGCAGTCCGGGACAGGTCTCTGGGGCCAACGTCCTGACTTTC.

The chain couples TRBV4-1 to TRBJ2-3; 7 bases map to TRBD2. The V and J ends lost 1 base and 0 bases, in that order; junction bases with no gene match: 7. CDR1 and CDR2 from the germline V gene are MGHRA and YSYEKL. This CDR3 comprises 17 residues. This CDR3 reads CASSQVWGGSSTDTQYF. CDR3 in DNA: TGCGCCAGCAGCCAAGTATGGGGGGGGTCTAGCACAGATACGCAGTATTTT.

The chain combines TRBV7-9 with TRBJ2-2; D may be TRBD2 (5 bases). The CDR3 is 16 residues long. V lost 3 bases, J lost 2 bases, and 13 bases lay in between. In germline, CDR1 is SEHNR, CDR2 FQNEAQ (reference sequence). The CDR3 spells CASSFRDVANTGELFF. Written as DNA, the CDR3 is TGTGCCAGCAGCTTTCGGGATGTAGCCAACACCGGGGAGCTGTTTTTT.

The J gene is TRBJ1-2, the V gene TRBV28; D is perhaps TRBD1 (5 bases). This CDR3 is built from 15 residues. CDR1 is MDHEN, CDR2 SYDVKM, per germline. Deletions cut 3 bases from V and 7 bases from J, with 18 bases between. The CDR3 reads CASSLPAGGILGYTF. CDR3 nucleotides: TGTGCCAGCAGTTTGCCTGCGGGGGGGATTCTTGGCTACACCTTC.

V usage is TRBV28 and J usage is TRBJ2-5, with D possibly being TRBD2 (5 bases). The CDR3 loop spans 14 amino acids. V was cut by 11 bases and J by 4 bases, with 20 bases left in between. CDR1 MDHEN and CDR2 SYDVKM come from the germline V gene. The CDR3 DNA is TGTGCCTCAAGGGAGCCCGCGAGAGGAGAGACCCAGTACTTC. Translated, it gives CASREPARGETQYF.